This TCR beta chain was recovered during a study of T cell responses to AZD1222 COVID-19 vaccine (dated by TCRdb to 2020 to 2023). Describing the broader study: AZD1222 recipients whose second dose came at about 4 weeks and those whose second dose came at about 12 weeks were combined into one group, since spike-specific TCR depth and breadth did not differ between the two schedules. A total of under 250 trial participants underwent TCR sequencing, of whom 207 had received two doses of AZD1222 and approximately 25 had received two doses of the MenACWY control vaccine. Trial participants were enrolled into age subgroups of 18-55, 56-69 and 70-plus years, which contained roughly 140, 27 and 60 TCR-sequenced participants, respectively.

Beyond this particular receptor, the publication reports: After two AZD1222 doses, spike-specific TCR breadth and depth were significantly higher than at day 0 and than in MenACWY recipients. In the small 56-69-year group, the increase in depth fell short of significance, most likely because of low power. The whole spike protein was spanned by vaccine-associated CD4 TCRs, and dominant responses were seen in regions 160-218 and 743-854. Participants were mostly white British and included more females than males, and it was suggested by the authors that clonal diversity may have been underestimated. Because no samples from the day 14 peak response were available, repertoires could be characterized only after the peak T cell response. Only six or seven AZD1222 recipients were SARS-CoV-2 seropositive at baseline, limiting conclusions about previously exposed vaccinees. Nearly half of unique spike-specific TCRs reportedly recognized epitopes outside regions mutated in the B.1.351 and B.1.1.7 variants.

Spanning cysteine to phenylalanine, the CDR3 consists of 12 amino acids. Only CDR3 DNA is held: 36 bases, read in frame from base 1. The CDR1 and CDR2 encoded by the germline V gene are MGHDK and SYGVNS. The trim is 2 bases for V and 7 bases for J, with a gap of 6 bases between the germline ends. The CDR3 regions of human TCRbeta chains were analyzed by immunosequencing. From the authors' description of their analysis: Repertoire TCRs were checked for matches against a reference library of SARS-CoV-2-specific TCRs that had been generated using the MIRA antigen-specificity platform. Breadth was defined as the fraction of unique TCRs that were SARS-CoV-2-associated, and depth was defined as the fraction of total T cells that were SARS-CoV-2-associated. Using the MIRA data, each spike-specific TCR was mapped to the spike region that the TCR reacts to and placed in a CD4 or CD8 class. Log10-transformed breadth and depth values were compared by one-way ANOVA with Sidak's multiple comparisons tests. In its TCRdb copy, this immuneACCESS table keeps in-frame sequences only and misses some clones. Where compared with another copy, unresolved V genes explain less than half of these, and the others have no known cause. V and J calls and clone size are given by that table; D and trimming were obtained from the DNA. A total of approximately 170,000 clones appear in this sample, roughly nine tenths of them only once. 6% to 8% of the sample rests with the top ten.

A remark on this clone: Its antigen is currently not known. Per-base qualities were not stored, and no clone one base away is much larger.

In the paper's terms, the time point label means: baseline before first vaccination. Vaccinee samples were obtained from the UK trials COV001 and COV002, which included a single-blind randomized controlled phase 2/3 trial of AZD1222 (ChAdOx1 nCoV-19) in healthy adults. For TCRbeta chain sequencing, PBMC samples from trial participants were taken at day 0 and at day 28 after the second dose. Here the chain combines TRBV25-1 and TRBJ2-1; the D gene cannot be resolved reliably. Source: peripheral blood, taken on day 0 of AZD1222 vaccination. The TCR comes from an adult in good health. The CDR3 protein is CASSEAQNEQFF. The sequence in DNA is TGTGCCAGCAGTGAAGCACAGAATGAGCAGTTCTTC.